This TCR beta chain was retrieved from a study of blood T cells in healthy people across ages. Points from the study as a whole: Higher naive T cell percentage went strongly together with higher TCR beta diversity.

In the case of this clonotype: Its specificity is not known.

A second 7 to 11 cycle PCR used barcoded and J-beta primers. TCRdb re-called the 5' RACE reads through MiXCR, storing one row per CDR3 protein. This table has 500,000 to 550,000 distinct CDR3 sequences, 24% appearing once. This CDR3 region has 14 residues. The V end lost 5 bases, the J end lost 6 bases, and 14 bases lay between the germline ends. The germline CDR1 and CDR2 sequences are SGHKS and YYEKEE (reference sequence). These same data were also listed under a study on T cells of mothers and their children. That source adds: cDNA was synthesized from all extracted RNA at roughly 1.5 ug per reaction. Addition of sample barcodes and 2-4 random nucleotides occurred through the M1S primer of the second PCR. Normalized overlap was always slightly, never significantly, higher in related than unrelated mother-child pairs.

This clonotype was obtained from a boy aged 10-17 years in good health. Material: blood. V and J are TRBV5-5 and TRBJ2-2, with D uncertain. The CDR3 sequence: CASRANLGAGELFF. The DNA of the CDR3 is TGTGCCAGCAGGGCTAATTTAGGAGCCGGGGAGCTGTTTTTT.